This TCR beta chain was identified during a study of OX40 agonist ivuxolimab in advanced cancers. Study details: Ivuxolimab is an agonistic anti-OX40 (CD134) antibody, and patients were treated with it. Those treated in dose escalation had hepatocellular carcinoma, melanoma, renal cell cancer or head and neck cancer.

Whole-study findings and limits: The authors did not determine the antigen specificity of the expanded peripheral T cells.

About this clone itself: What it binds is unknown.

Germline V gene lookup returns CDR1 SGHDT and CDR2 YYEEEE. The CDR3 spans 15 residues. J was trimmed by 3 bases and V by 6 bases; bases with no gene match: 5. The repertoire was sequenced with immunoSEQ multiplex PCR; TCRdb's copy has only in-frame clones and lacks some. In the table there are about 150,000 clones, 90% to 95% of which are singletons. The TCR sequence derives from an adult with an advanced solid tumor such as melanoma, head and neck, liver or kidney cancer. The V gene is TRBV5-6, the J gene TRBJ2-2; TRBD2 aligns across 10 bases. Sequences were derived from CD4+ or CD8+ T cells sorted from blood, sampled in a trial of the OX40 agonist ivuxolimab. CDR3 loop: CASNYLAGDTGELFF. The CDR3 nucleotides read TGTGCCAGCAACTACCTAGCGGGGGACACCGGGGAGCTGTTTTTT.